The T cell receptor beta chain under discussion was sequenced for a study of regulatory T cells in long-lasting Graves disease. Construction of the TCR beta libraries employed iRepertoire HTBI primers in conjunction with Arm-PCR of CDR3 regions. MiXCR, applied by TCRdb to the multiplex PCR reads, yields one record per CDR3 protein. The table has 400,000 to 600,000 distinct CDR3 sequences, roughly a fifth seen once. Time point specified: persistent/refractory GD, antithyroid drugs over 5 years with positive TRAb. After RNA was extracted from PBMCs, the TCR library was made from it. The receptor was isolated from a female donor with Graves disease. The sample here was peripheral blood mononuclear cells (PBMCs), taken when the disease was refractory, from a patient treated with antithyroid drugs.

The CDR3 DNA reads as TGTGCCAGCAGCTCCTTGGAGGGAAAAGGGGCACTTGAGCAGTTCTTC. Its protein is CASSSLEGKGALEQFF. This chain links TRBV11-2 with TRBJ2-1; D is possibly TRBD2 (6 bases). The CDR3 totals 16 residues. Per germline, CDR1 SGHAT and CDR2 FQNNGV. Trimming took 4 bases from V and 9 from J, leaving 22 bases between them. The full variable domain, in which reference TRBV11-2 and TRBJ2-1 provide the parts outside the CDR3, is EAGVAQSPRYKIIEKRQSVAFWCNPISGHATLYWYQQILGQGPKLLIQFQNNGVVDDSQLPKDRFSAERLKGVDSTLKIQPAKLEDSAVYLCASSSLEGKGALEQFFGPGTRLTVL.